This T cell receptor (beta chain) was observed in a study of T cell repertoires in cytomegalovirus infection. The wider study: The authors relied on CMV epitopes, both recently identified HLA-C-restricted and well-studied HLA-B-restricted. Matching HLA type and CMV infection were both indicated by public TCR beta signatures.

Study-wide results and limits: CMV-specific HLA-C-restricted TCR beta clonotypes dominated the ex vivo response. Cumulative public TCR beta family frequency identified CMV carriers with the relevant HLA.

TCRdb re-called the reads with MiXCR, one entry per CDR3 protein. The sample contains some 200,000 distinct CDR3 sequences, 30% to 45% of which appear only once. Concerning this clonotype: What it binds is unknown.

Germline assignment: CDR1 SGHDT and CDR2 YYEEEE. The J segment lost 6 bases and the V segment lost 4 bases, leaving 9 bases of the junction unmatched. The CDR3 is made up of 14 amino acids. The J gene is TRBJ2-7, the V gene TRBV5-6; 8 nucleotides line up with TRBD2. The sample was CD8+ T cells from cultured PBMCs, taken from culture after CMV antigen stimulation. The TCR originated in a human donor in good health (CMV status not recorded). Some clones in this sample may be carry-over from other donors' samples. The CDR3 DNA sequence: TGTGCCAGCAGCCTGAGCGGGAGAACCCCCGAGCAGTACTTC. As protein: CASSLSGRTPEQYF.